This T cell receptor (beta chain) was captured by sequencing in a study of cytomegalovirus exposure and HLA in healthy donors. The study sampled nominally healthy donors, though unrecorded immune exposures were likely. Researchers ran the PCR with 60 Vbeta and 13 Jbeta primers. Sequenced by immunoSEQ multiplex PCR; TCRdb stores in-frame clones only, minus some. The table includes around 120,000 clones, about 79% detected once. Comments on this clone: What it binds is not known.

Findings and limits, study-wide: The study had only CMV serostatus as immune exposure information.

The source of this sequence is a man aged 50 to 59 in good health and CMV-seronegative. Sequenced: PBMCs.

CDR3 amino acids: CASSEYGGNQPQHF. The CDR3 nucleotides read TGTGCCAGCAGTGAGTACGGAGGCAATCAGCCCCAGCATTTT. This rearrangement joins TRBV6-1 to TRBJ1-5, with D unresolved. With 3 bases removed from V and 2 bases from J, the gap between germline ends came to 8 bases. The length of the CDR3 is 14 residues. CDR1 is MNHNS, CDR2 SASEGT, per germline.